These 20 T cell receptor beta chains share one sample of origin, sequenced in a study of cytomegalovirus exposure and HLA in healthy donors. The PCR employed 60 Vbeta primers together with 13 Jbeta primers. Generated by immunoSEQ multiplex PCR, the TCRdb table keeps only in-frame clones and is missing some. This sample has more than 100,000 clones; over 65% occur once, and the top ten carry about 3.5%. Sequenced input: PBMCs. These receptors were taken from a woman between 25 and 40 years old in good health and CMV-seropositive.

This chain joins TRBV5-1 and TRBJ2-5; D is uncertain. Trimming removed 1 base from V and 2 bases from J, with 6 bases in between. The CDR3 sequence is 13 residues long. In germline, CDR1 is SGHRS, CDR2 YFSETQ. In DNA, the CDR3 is TGCGCCAGCAGCTTGACTTGGCAAGAGACCCAGTACTTC. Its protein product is CASSLTWQETQYF.

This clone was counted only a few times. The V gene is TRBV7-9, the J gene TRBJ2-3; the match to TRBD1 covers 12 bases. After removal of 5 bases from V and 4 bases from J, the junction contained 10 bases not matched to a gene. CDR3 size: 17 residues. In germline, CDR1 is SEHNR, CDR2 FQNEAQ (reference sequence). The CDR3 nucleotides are TGTGCCAGCAGCAATAGCCGGGACAGGGGGCGACCAGATACGCAGTATTTT. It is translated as CASSNSRDRGRPDTQYF.

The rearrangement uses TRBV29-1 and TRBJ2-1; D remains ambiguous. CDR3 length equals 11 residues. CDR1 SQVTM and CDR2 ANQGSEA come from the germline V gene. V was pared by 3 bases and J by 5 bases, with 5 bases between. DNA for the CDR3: TGCAGCGTTGACGCGAACAATGAGCAGTTCTTC. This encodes CSVDANNEQFF.

CDR3 DNA: TGCGCCAGCAGCCAACAAACTAGCCACAATGAGCAGTTCTTC. Translated, it gives CASSQQTSHNEQFF. The rearrangement joins TRBV4-1 to TRBJ2-1; D might be TRBD2 (6 bases). The CDR3 is 14 amino acids. The V end was cut by 2 bases, the J end by 5 bases, with 10 bases between. Germline V gene sequence: CDR1 MGHRA, CDR2 YSYEKL.

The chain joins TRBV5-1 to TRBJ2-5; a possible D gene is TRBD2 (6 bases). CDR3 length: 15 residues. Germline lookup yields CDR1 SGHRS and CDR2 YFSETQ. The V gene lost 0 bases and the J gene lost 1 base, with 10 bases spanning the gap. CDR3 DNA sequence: TGCGCCAGCAGCTTGGGGGGGGAGTCCCAAGAGACCCAGTACTTC. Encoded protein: CASSLGGESQETQYF.

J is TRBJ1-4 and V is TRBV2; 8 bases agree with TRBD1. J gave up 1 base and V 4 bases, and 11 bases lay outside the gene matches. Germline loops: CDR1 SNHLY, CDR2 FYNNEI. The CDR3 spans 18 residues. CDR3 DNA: TGTGCCAGCAGTGTTGACAGGGGCGCCTCCTTAACTAATGAAAAACTGTTTTTT. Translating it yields CASSVDRGASLTNEKLFF.

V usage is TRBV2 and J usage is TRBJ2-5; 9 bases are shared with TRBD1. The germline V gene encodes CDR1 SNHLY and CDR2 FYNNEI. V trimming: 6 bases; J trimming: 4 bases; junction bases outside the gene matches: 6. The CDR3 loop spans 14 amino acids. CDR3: CASSRDRVGETQYF. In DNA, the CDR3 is TGTGCCAGCAGCCGGGACAGGGTAGGAGAGACCCAGTACTTC. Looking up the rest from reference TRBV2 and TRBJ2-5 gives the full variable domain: EPEVTQTPSHQVTQMGQEVILRCVPISNHLYFYWYRQILGQKVEFLVSFYNNEISEKSEIFDDQFSVERPDGSNFTLKIRSTKLEDSAMYFCASSRDRVGETQYFGPGTRLLVL.

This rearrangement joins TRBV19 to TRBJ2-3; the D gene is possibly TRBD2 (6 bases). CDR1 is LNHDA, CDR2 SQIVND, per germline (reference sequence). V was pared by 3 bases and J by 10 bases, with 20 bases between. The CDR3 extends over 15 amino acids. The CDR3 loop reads CASSIGQRLDLPQYF. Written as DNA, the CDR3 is TGTGCCAGTAGTATTGGTCAGAGACTAGACCTTCCGCAGTATTTT.

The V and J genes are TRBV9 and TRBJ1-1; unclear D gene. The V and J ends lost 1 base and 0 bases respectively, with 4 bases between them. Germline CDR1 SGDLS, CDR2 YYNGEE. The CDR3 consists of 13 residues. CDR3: CASSVSLNTEAFF. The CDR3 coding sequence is TGTGCCAGCAGCGTATCTCTGAACACTGAAGCTTTCTTT.

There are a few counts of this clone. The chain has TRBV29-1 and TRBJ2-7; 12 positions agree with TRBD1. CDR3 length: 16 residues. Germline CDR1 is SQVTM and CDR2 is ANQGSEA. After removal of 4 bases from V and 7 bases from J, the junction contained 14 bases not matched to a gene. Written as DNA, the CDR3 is TGCAGCGTTGGTGGTTCCGGGACAGGGGGCCGTAGGGAGCAGTACTTC. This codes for CSVGGSGTGGRREQYF.

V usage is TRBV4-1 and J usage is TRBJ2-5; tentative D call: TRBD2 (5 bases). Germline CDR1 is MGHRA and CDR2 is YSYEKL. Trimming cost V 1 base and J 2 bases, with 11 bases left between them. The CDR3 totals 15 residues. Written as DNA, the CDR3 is TGCGCCAGCAGCCAAGGGCGAGGGATGCAAGAGACCCAGTACTTC. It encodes CASSQGRGMQETQYF.

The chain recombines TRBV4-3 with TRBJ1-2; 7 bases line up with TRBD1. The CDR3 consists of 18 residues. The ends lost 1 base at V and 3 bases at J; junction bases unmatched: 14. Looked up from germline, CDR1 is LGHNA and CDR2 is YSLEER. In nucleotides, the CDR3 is TGCGCCAGCAGCCAAGGAAGGGACAGACTATCCTTATACTATGGCTACACCTTC. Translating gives CASSQGRDRLSLYYGYTF.

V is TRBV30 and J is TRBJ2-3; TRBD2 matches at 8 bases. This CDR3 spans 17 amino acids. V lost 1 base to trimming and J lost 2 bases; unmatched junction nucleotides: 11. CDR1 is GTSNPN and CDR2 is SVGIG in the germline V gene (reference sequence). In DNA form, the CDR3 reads TGTGCCTGGAGTGGGGAGCGGGGGCTCCCTGTCACAGATACGCAGTATTTT. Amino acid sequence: CAWSGERGLPVTDTQYF.

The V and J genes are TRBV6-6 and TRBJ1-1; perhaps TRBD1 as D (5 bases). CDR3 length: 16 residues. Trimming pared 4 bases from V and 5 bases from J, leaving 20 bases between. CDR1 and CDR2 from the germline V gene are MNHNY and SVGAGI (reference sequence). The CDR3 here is CASSSPGGGEGTEAFF. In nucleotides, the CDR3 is TGTGCCAGCAGTTCTCCGGGGGGGGGAGAGGGAACTGAAGCTTTCTTT.

Written as DNA, the CDR3 is TGCGCCAGCAGCTTGGTGCTATCTGGGGCCAACGTCCTGACTTTC. Translation gives CASSLVLSGANVLTF. V and J are TRBV5-1 and TRBJ2-6, with D unresolved. Germline V lookup: CDR1 SGHRS, CDR2 YFSETQ. CDR3 length: 15 amino acids. The germline V and J ends were trimmed by 0 bases and 1 base, with 5 bases remaining between them.

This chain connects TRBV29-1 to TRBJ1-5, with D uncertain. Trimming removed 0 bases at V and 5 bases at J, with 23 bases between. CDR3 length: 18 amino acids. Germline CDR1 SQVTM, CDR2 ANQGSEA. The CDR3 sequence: CSVEDPLLPRGPHQPQHF. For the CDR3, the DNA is TGCAGCGTTGAAGACCCTTTGCTCCCTCGAGGCCCCCATCAGCCCCAGCATTTT. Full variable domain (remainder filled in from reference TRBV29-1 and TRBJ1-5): SAVISQKPSRDICQRGTSLTIQCQVDSQVTMMFWYRQQPGQSLTLIATANQGSEATYESGFVIDKFPISRPNLTFSTLTVSNMSPEDSSIYLCSVEDPLLPRGPHQPQHFGDGTRLSIL.

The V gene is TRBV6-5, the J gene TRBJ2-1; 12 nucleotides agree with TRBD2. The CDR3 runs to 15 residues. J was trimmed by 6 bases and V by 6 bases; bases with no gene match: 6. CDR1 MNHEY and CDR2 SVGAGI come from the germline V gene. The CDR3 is CASSPSGGARNEQFF. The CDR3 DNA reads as TGTGCCAGCAGCCCTAGCGGGGGGGCCCGCAATGAGCAGTTCTTC.

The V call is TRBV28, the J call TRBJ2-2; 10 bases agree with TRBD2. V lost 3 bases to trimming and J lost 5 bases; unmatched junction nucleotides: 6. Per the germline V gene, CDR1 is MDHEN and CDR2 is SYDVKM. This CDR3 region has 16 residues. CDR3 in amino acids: CASSFQRGGSTGELFF. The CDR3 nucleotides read TGTGCCAGCAGTTTTCAGCGGGGGGGCAGTACCGGGGAGCTGTTTTTT.

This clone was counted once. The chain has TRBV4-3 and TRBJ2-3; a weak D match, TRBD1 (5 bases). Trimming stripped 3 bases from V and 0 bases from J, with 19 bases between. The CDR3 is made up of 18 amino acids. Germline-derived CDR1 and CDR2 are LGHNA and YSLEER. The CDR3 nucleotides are TGCGCCAGCAGCCAGTTTAGGGGCACCACTTCCAGCACAGATACGCAGTATTTT. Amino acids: CASSQFRGTTSSTDTQYF.

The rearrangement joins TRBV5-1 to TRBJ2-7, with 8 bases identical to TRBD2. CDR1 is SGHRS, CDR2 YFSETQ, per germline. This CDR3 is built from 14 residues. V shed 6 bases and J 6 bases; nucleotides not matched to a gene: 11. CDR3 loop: CASTRAGASTEQYF. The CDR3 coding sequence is TGCGCCAGCACCCGAGCGGGGGCCTCGACCGAGCAGTACTTC.